This T cell receptor (beta chain) was found in a study of shared clonotypes between healthy human individuals. Overall study results and limits: The authors expected sequencing depth to affect clonotype sharing among donors. Specimens sampled were limited to blood, with tissue repertoires likely differing.

Participating donors were healthy, HIV-negative adults free of recent acute infections or vaccinations. Details on this clone: Its target is unknown. This could be a read error, since a much larger clone is one nucleotide away.

Study processing details: Junction-only immunoSEQ sequences carried no quality scores, so filtering differed. Clones were read by immunoSEQ multiplex PCR, and TCRdb kept only the in-frame ones, dropping some. V and J calls and clone size are copied from that table; D and trimming were computed from the DNA. The sample has about 490,000 clones; 76% are singletons. This sequence was found in a middle-aged woman in good health. Some clones in this sample may be carry-over from other donors' samples. Sequencing input: PBMCs.

This chain's CDR3 is CAGRGAGGPGDTQYF. As DNA, the CDR3 is TGCGCCGGCAGAGGAGCGGGAGGGCCCGGAGATACGCAGTATTTT. V is TRBV5-1 and J is TRBJ2-3, with 10 bases aligning to TRBD2. The CDR3 runs to 15 residues. The V gene's germline CDR1 is SGHRS and CDR2 YFSETQ.